A single sample is the source of the 27 T cell receptor beta chains below, sequenced in a study of identical twins (dated by TCRdb to the mid-2010s). The method behind the library was 5' RACE. The listed sequencing device is Illumina HiSeq 2000. TCRdb reworked the public reads: Q25 trimming with fastp, MiXCR clone assembly, productive beta chains retained. Each record represents a unique CDR3 protein, reported with the most common genes and DNA among its rows. The sample has around 280,000 distinct CDR3 sequences on record, more than 6.5% of them singletons. The leading ten clones occupy approximately 2.1% of the sample. The same data also went into a second study, on yellow fever vaccine responses in identical twins.

The material sequenced was memory (CD45RO+) T cells sorted from blood. The sample's cell subset or site label is to be understood as: CD45RO+ enriched T cells. These receptors were collected from a woman between 18 and 30 years old in good health.

At least ten counts were recorded for this clonotype. This rearrangement joins TRBV12-3 or TRBV12-4 to TRBJ1-2, with 9 bases matching TRBD1. The CDR3 runs to 15 residues. V trimming: 4 bases; J trimming: 4 bases; junction bases outside the gene matches: 7. The CDR3: CASSSRDRVSYGYTF. The CDR3 DNA is TGTGCCAGCAGTTCCCGGGACAGGGTGTCCTATGGCTACACCTTC.

This clonotype has at least ten counts. This chain uses TRBV5-6 with TRBJ2-1; D is perhaps TRBD1 (5 bases). Looked up from germline, CDR1 is SGHDT and CDR2 is YYEEEE. V gave up 4 bases and J gave up 13 bases, with 15 bases separating them. This CDR3 has 12 residues. For the CDR3, the DNA is TGTGCCAGCAGCCGAAACAGGTTATACCAGTTCTTC. The encoded protein is CASSRNRLYQFF.

This chain connects TRBV28 to TRBJ1-4, with 7 bases identical to TRBD1. Trimming took 6 bases from V and 4 from J; bases not matched to a gene: 8. Germline CDR1 and CDR2: MDHEN and SYDVKM. This CDR3 spans 15 amino acids. The CDR3 reads CASRQDRDRNEKLFF. The CDR3 nucleotides are TGTGCCAGCAGGCAAGACAGGGACCGTAATGAAAAACTGTTTTTT. Filled out from reference TRBV28 and TRBJ1-4, the complete variable domain reads DVKVTQSSRYLVKRTGEKVFLECVQDMDHENMFWYRQDPGLGLRLIYFSYDVKMKEKGDIPEGYSVSREKKERFSLILESASTNQTSMYLCASRQDRDRNEKLFFGSGTQLSVL.

The CDR3: CSARKSEQAEQFF. In DNA, the CDR3 is TGCAGTGCTAGAAAGTCAGAGCAGGCTGAGCAGTTCTTC. V gene TRBV20-1 combines with J gene TRBJ2-1; D unclear. V dropped 2 bases and J dropped 9 bases, with 14 bases sitting between them. Germline lookup yields CDR1 DFQATT and CDR2 SNEGSKA (reference sequence). This CDR3 spans 13 amino acids.

This clonotype appeared many times. The chain employs TRBV12-3 or TRBV12-4 and TRBJ1-5; no reliable D call. The V and J ends lost 3 bases and 0 bases respectively, with 9 bases between them. The CDR3 length is 15 residues. The CDR3 DNA follows: TGTGCCAGCAGTTTTTTGGGATATAGCAATCAGCCCCAGCATTTT. Amino acid sequence: CASSFLGYSNQPQHF.

This clonotype was recorded many times. The V and J genes are TRBV6-1 and TRBJ2-2; 7 bases align to TRBD1. The CDR3 sequence is 15 residues long. Germline V gene sequence: CDR1 MNHNS, CDR2 SASEGT. V was clipped by 10 bases and J by 0 bases; unmatched bases: 8. CDR3 sequence reads: CATTPGQSNTGELFF. As DNA, the CDR3 is TGTGCCACGACCCCGGGACAGTCGAACACCGGGGAGCTGTTTTTT.

This clonotype was seen a few times. This sequence joins TRBV6-1 and TRBJ2-4; TRBD1 agrees at 8 bases. The germline CDR1 and CDR2 sequences are MNHNS and SASEGT. The CDR3 is made up of 15 amino acids. V dropped 6 bases and J dropped 4; count of bases not matched to a gene: 8. CDR3 region: CASSPGQGEKNIQYF. CDR3 DNA: TGTGCCAGCAGCCCCGGACAGGGCGAAAAAAACATTCAGTACTTC.

This clonotype was seen more than once but under ten times. This chain uses TRBV3-1 with TRBJ2-3, with D possibly being TRBD2 (5 bases). The CDR3 is 16 amino acids. The V end was cut by 4 bases, the J end by 0 bases, with 14 bases between. Germline V gene sequence: CDR1 LGHDT, CDR2 YNNKEL (reference sequence). The CDR3 bases are TGTGCCAGCAGCCGAGCAAGCGGAACTAGCACAGATACGCAGTATTTT. It is translated as CASSRASGTSTDTQYF.

V is TRBV28 and J is TRBJ2-4; 8 bases match TRBD1. Germline CDR1 is MDHEN and CDR2 is SYDVKM. V gave up 6 bases and J gave up 7 bases; unmatched junction bases: 8. The length of the CDR3 is 14 residues. CDR3: CASSLPGGGNIQYF. The CDR3 region has the DNA TGTGCCAGCAGCTTACCAGGGGGCGGGAACATTCAGTACTTC.

This clonotype was seen a few times. This chain connects TRBV6-1 to TRBJ2-5; the D gene is possibly TRBD2 (6 bases). V lost 7 bases to trimming and J lost 1 base, with 13 bases between them. Germline CDR1 MNHNS, CDR2 SASEGT. This CDR3 contains 14 residues. CDR3: CASIPGGSQETQYF. CDR3 DNA sequence: TGTGCCAGCATTCCCGGGGGATCCCAAGAGACCCAGTACTTC.

This chain uses TRBV28 with TRBJ2-1; D is uncertain. V lost 0 bases and J 7 bases, leaving 1 base between the germline ends. CDR1 MDHEN and CDR2 SYDVKM come from the germline V gene. This CDR3 spans 11 amino acids. The CDR3 coding sequence is TGTGCCAGCAGTTTATGGAATGAGCAGTTCTTC. Its protein is CASSLWNEQFF.

The rearrangement joins TRBV9 to TRBJ2-2, with 10 positions matching TRBD2. Per germline, CDR1 SGDLS and CDR2 YYNGEE. CDR3 size: 17 residues. The J segment lost 0 bases and the V segment lost 0 bases, leaving 2 bases of the junction unmatched. The chain's CDR3 is CASSVGLAGANTGELFF. Written as DNA, the CDR3 is TGTGCCAGCAGCGTAGGTCTAGCGGGGGCGAACACCGGGGAGCTGTTTTTT.

A few counts support this clonotype. The chain links TRBV12-3 or TRBV12-4 to TRBJ2-7; D remains unclear. Trimming cost V 2 bases and J 0 bases, with 8 bases left between them. The CDR3 totals 14 residues. CDR3 amino acids: CASSLTAASYEQYF. For the CDR3, the DNA is TGTGCCAGCAGTTTAACCGCAGCCTCCTACGAGCAGTACTTC.

This clonotype was recorded at least ten times. The chain combines TRBV25-1 with TRBJ2-2; TRBD1 matches at 7 bases. Trimming removed 3 bases from V and 6 bases from J; junction bases left unmatched: 10. The CDR3 has 16 residues. Germline V lookup: CDR1 MGHDK, CDR2 SYGVNS. The CDR3 spells CASSDTDRVGSGELFF. The DNA of the CDR3 is TGTGCCAGCAGTGATACTGACAGGGTTGGATCCGGGGAGCTGTTTTTT.

This clonotype came up a few times. The chain combines TRBV24-1 with TRBJ2-5; TRBD1 agrees at 8 bases. Trimming cost V 2 bases and J 5 bases; bases outside gene matches: 9. This CDR3 region has 16 residues. From germline, CDR1 is KGHDR and CDR2 SFDVKD. CDR3: CATSDSGQGRGETQYF. The CDR3 region has the DNA TGTGCCACCAGTGATTCCGGACAGGGACGGGGGGAGACCCAGTACTTC.

This clonotype has a count of ten or more. V is TRBV6-1 and J is TRBJ1-5; no firm D call. V lost 3 bases and J 8 bases, leaving 17 bases between the germline ends. This CDR3 has 15 amino acids. Germline CDR1 reads MNHNS; CDR2 reads SASEGT. The CDR3 DNA follows: TGTGCCAGCAGTGACCCCGGAGAGGGCTTGAAGCCCCAGCATTTT. It yields the protein CASSDPGEGLKPQHF.

This clonotype appeared many times. V and J are TRBV19 and TRBJ1-1; 7 bases align to TRBD1. The V gene's germline CDR1 is LNHDA and CDR2 SQIVND (reference sequence). The CDR3 runs 15 residues. J lost 5 bases, V lost 3 bases, and 9 bases had no gene match. The CDR3 here is CASSILRGRWTEAFF. CDR3 bases: TGTGCCAGTAGTATCCTAAGGGGGCGGTGGACTGAAGCTTTCTTT.

This rearrangement joins TRBV12-3 or TRBV12-4 to TRBJ1-4; 10 positions agree with TRBD1. Trimming took 5 bases from V and 7 from J; bases not matched to a gene: 7. The CDR3 length is 15 residues. The CDR3 is CASSPDRGLGEKLFF. The CDR3 coding sequence is TGTGCCAGCAGTCCCGACAGGGGGCTCGGTGAAAAACTGTTTTTT.

This chain uses TRBV5-1 with TRBJ2-7; 8 nucleotides agree with TRBD2. The germline gives CDR1 SGHRS, CDR2 YFSETQ. This CDR3 has 14 residues. V was clipped by 4 bases and J by 3 bases; unmatched bases: 6. CDR3 in DNA: TGCGCCAGCAGCCCCGGACTAGCCCACTACGAGCAGTACTTC. Its translation: CASSPGLAHYEQYF.

The chain has TRBV12-3 or TRBV12-4 and TRBJ1-5, with D tentatively TRBD1 (5 bases). CDR3 length equals 14 residues. V lost 3 bases and J 6 bases, leaving 12 bases between the germline ends. Written as DNA, the CDR3 is TGTGCCAGCAGTTTTGGGGGGAGGGTTCAGCCCCAGCATTTT. Its translation is CASSFGGRVQPQHF.

In its sample, this clonotype was seen many times. This chain uses TRBV20-1 with TRBJ2-1; D perhaps matches TRBD1 (5 bases). Germline V lookup: CDR1 DFQATT, CDR2 SNEGSKA (reference sequence). V lost 3 bases and J 15 bases, leaving 21 bases between the germline ends. The CDR3 sequence is 13 residues long. The CDR3 is CSASKQAARSRFF. The CDR3 nucleotides are TGCAGTGCTAGCAAACAGGCGGCCCGGTCGCGGTTCTTC.

The chain combines TRBV5-1 with TRBJ2-2, with 11 bases identical to TRBD1. The germline gives CDR1 SGHRS, CDR2 YFSETQ. J gave up 4 bases and V 2 bases, and 7 bases lay outside the gene matches. The CDR3 loop spans 17 amino acids. CDR3 in amino acids: CASSLKGQGGLTGELFF. Here the CDR3 DNA reads TGCGCCAGCAGCTTAAAGGGACAGGGGGGACTCACCGGGGAGCTGTTTTTT.

The V and J genes are TRBV6-1 and TRBJ1-1, with TRBD1 matching 8 bases. The germline V gene encodes CDR1 MNHNS and CDR2 SASEGT. The V and J ends lost 6 bases and 2 bases, in that order; junction bases with no gene match: 5. The CDR3 is 14 amino acids. CDR3 region: CASRDRGGNTEAFF. In DNA, the CDR3 is TGTGCCAGCAGAGACAGGGGTGGAAACACTGAAGCTTTCTTT.

This clonotype was observed many times. The chain carries TRBV12-5 and TRBJ1-1; possibly TRBD1 for D (6 bases). Germline lookup yields CDR1 LGHNT and CDR2 FRNRAP. CDR3 length: 14 residues. V was trimmed by 5 bases and J by 4 bases, leaving 14 bases between them. The CDR3 bases are TGTGCTAGTGGTCGACAGGCGCTGAGCACTGAAGCTTTCTTT. As protein: CASGRQALSTEAFF.

This clonotype was counted ten times or more. The chain carries TRBV5-1 and TRBJ1-5; weak D call: TRBD1 (6 bases). This CDR3 spans 15 amino acids. V was pared by 0 bases and J by 6 bases, with 13 bases between. Germline CDR1 is SGHRS and CDR2 is YFSETQ. The CDR3 DNA follows: TGCGCCAGCAGCTTGGGGACAGAAGCTGGTCAGCCCCAGCATTTT. Translated, it gives CASSLGTEAGQPQHF.

This clonotype was found a few times. The V and J genes are TRBV11-2 and TRBJ2-1, with D unclear. Germline V CDR1 and CDR2: SGHAT, FQNNGV. Trimming took 4 bases from V and 0 from J, leaving 16 bases between them. The CDR3 sequence is 17 residues long. The CDR3 region has the DNA TGTGCCAGCAGCTCCCCGGTGGGATTTAGCTCCTACAATGAGCAGTTCTTC. This codes for CASSSPVGFSSYNEQFF.

Ten or more counts support this clonotype. The V call is TRBV7-3, the J call TRBJ2-1; TRBD2 is a possible D gene (6 bases). With 5 bases removed from V and 6 bases from J, the gap between germline ends came to 20 bases. The CDR3 sequence is 16 residues long. The germline CDR1 and CDR2 sequences are SGHTA and FQGTGA. In nucleotides, the CDR3 is TGTGCCAGCAGCCGCGTCGGGCAGGCGCGGGGCAATGAGCAGTTCTTC. Its protein is CASSRVGQARGNEQFF.